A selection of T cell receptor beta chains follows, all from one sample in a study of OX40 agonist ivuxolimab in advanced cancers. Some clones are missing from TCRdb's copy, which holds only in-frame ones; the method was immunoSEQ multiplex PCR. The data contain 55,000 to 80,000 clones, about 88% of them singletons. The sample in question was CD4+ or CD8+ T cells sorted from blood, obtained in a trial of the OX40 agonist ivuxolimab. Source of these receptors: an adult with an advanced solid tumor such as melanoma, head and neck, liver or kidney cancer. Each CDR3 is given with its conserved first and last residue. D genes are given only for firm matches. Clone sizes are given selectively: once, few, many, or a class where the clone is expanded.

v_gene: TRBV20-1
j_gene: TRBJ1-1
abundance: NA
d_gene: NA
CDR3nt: TGCAGTGCTAGTCCCGCCCTCAGAGCTTTCTTT
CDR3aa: CSASPALRAFF

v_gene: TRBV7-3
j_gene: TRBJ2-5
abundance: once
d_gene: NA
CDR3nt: TGTGCCAGCAGCTTAACGAACCAAGAGACCCAGTACTTC
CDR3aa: CASSLTNQETQYF

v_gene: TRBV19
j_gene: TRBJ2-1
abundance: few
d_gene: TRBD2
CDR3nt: TGTGCCAGTAGCGTCACCGCGGGAGGGAGTGAGCAGTTCTTC
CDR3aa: CASSVTAGGSEQFF

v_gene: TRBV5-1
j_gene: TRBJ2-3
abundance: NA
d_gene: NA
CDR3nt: TGCGCCAGCAGCTTGGTTAGCGGAGTCCCTGGAGATACGCAGTATTTT
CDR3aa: CASSLVSGVPGDTQYF

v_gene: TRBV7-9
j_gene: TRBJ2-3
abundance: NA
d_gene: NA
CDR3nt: TGTGCCAGCAGCTCCGTTTTAGTAACAGATACGCAGTATTTT
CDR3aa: CASSSVLVTDTQYF

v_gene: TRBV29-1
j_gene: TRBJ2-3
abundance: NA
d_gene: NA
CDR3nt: TGCAGCGTTTCGCGGGGGCCCACAGATACGCAGTATTTT
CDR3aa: CSVSRGPTDTQYF

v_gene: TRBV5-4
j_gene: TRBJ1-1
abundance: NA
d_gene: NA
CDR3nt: TGTGCCAGCAGCTTGGAGGAAGGGAGGAGCACTGAAGCTTTCTTT
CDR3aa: CASSLEEGRSTEAFF

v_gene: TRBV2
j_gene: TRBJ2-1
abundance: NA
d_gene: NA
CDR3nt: TGTGCCAGCAGCCGGGACAAAGAGCAGTTCTTC
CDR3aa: CASSRDKEQFF

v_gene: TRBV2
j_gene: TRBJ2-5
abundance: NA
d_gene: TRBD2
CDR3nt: TGTGCCAGCAGGCTGGGGAGCGGGAGGGCCGTCAAGACCCAGTACTTC
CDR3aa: CASRLGSGRAVKTQYF

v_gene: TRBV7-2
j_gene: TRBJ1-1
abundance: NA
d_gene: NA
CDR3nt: TGTGCCAGCAGCTTAGCGCCTGGACTGGACTCCTCTGAAGCTTTCTTT
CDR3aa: CASSLAPGLDSSEAFF

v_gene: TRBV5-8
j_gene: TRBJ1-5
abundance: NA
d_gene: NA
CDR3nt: TGTGCCAGCAGCGTCGGACAGACTAGCAATCAGCCCCAGCATTTT
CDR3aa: CASSVGQTSNQPQHF

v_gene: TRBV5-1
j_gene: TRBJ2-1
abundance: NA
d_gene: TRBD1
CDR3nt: TGCGCCAGCAGGACCGGACAGGGAGCCTACAATGAGCAGTTCTTC
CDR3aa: CASRTGQGAYNEQFF

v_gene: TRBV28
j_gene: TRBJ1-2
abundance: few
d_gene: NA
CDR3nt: TGTGCCAGCAGTTTACAGGGTTCTGGCTACACCTTC
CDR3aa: CASSLQGSGYTF

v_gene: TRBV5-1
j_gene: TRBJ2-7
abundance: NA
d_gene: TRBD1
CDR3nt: TGCGCCAGCAGACCCGGGACAGCTTCTACCGAGCAGTACTTC
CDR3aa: CASRPGTASTEQYF

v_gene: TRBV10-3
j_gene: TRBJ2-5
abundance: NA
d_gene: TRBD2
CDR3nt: TGTGCCGTAGGGACCGGGACTAGCGGAAAAGAGACCCAGTACTTC
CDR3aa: CAVGTGTSGKETQYF

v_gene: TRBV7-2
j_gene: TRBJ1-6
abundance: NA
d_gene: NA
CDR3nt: TGTGCCAGCAGCTTAGACGGGCCAGCCTCACCCCTCCACTTT
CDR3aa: CASSLDGPASPLHF

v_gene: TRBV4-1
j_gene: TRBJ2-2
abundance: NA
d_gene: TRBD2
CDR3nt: TGCGCCAGCAGCAGGGAGGGATCGAGCACCGGGGAGCTGTTTTTT
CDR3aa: CASSREGSSTGELFF

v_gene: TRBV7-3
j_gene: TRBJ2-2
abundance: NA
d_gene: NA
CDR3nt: TGTGCCAGCAGCTCCGTAGCCACCGGGGAGCTGTTTTTT
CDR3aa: CASSSVATGELFF

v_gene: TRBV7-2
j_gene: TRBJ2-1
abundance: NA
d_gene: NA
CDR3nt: TGTGCCAGCAGCCCGCAGGCGCCGGGCAATGAGCAGTTCTTC
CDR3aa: CASSPQAPGNEQFF

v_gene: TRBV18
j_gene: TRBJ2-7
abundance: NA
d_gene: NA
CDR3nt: TGTGCCAGCTCACCACCGACCTCCGAGCAGTACTTC
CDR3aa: CASSPPTSEQYF

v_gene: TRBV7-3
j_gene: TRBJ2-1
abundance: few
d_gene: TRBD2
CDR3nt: TGTGCCAGCAGCTTAACGTTGGCTAGCGGTAATGAGCAGTTCTTC
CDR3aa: CASSLTLASGNEQFF

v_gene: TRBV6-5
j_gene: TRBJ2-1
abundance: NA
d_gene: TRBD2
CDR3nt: TGTGCCAGCAGGAGGGGACTAGCGGACAATGAGCAGTTCTTC
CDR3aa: CASRRGLADNEQFF

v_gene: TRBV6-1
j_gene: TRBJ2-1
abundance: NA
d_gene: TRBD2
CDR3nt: TGTGCCAGCAGTGAAGCTCTGAAACTAGCGGGAGGGGCCAATGAGCAGTTCTTC
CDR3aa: CASSEALKLAGGANEQFF

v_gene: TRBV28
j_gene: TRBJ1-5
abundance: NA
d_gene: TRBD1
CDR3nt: TGTGCCAGCAGCCCCGGGACAGGGGGCGTTCAGCCCCAGCATTTT
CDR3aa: CASSPGTGGVQPQHF

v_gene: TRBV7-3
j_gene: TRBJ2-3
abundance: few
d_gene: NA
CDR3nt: TGTGCCAGCAGCTTGGGGACACTCGATACGCAGTATTTT
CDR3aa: CASSLGTLDTQYF

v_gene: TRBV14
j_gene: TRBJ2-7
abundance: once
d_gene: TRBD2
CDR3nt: TGTGCCAGCAGCCAAGAGGGGATACTAGCGGGAAACTCCTACGAGCAGTACTTC
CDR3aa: CASSQEGILAGNSYEQYF

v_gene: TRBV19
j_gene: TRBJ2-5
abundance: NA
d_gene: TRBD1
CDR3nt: TGTGCCAGTAGGCGGACAGGGGGCCAAGAGACCCAGTACTTC
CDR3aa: CASRRTGGQETQYF

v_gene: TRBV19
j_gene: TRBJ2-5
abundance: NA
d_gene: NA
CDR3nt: TGTGCCAGCCAAGACACCGTCGACGGGGAGACCCAGTACTTC
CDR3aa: CASQDTVDGETQYF

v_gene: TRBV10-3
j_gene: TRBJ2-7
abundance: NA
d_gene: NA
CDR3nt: TGTGCCATCAGTGAGTCGCAGGGAAGAAGGCAGTACTTC
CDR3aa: CAISESQGRRQYF

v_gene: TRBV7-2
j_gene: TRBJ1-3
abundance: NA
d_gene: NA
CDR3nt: TGTGCCAGCAGCTTCGTAACAGGAGGAAACACCATATATTTT
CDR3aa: CASSFVTGGNTIYF

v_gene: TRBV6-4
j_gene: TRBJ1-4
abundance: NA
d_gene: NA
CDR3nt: TGTGCCAGCAGTGAAGTAGTGGGCAGGGAGGGGGAAAAACTGTTTTTT
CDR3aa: CASSEVVGREGEKLFF

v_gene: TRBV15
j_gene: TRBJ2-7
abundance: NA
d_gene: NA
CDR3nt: TGTGCCACCAGCAGAGGCCTTGGGACCACCTACGAGCAGTACTTC
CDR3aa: CATSRGLGTTYEQYF

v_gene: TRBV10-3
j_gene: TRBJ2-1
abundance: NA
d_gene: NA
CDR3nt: TGTGCCATCAGTGTAAAGGCAGATTCCTACAATGAGCAGTTCTTC
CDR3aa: CAISVKADSYNEQFF

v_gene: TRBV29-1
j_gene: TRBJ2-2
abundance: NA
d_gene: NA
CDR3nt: TGCAGCGTTGCCGGGAGCACCGGGGAGCTGTTTTTT
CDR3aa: CSVAGSTGELFF

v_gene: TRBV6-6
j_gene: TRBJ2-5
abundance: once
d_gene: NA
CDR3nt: TGTGCCAGCAGTCGGGTAGCGGCCGAGACCCAGTACTTC
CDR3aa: CASSRVAAETQYF

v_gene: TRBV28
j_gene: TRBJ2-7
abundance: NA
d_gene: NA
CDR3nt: TGTGCCAGCAGTTTAGAAAGGGGATCCTACGAGCAGTACTTC
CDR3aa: CASSLERGSYEQYF

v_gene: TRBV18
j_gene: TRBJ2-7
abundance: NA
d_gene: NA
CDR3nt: TGTGCCAGCTCACCGACCCGTAGCTCTAGCTACGAGCAGTACTTC
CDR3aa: CASSPTRSSSYEQYF

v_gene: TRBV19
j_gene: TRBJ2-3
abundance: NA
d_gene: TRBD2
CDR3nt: TGTGCCAGTAGTATAGATCTACTAGCGGGGGACACAGATACGCAGTATTTT
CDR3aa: CASSIDLLAGDTDTQYF

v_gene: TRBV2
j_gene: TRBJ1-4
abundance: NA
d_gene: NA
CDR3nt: TGTGCCAGCAGTGAAATTGTAGGCGCACTGTTTTTT
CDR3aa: CASSEIVGALFF

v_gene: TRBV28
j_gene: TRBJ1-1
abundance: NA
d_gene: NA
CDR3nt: TGTGCCAGCAGTTCCGAACTGAACACTGAAGCTTTCTTT
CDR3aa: CASSSELNTEAFF